What follows are 10 T cell receptor beta chains derived from one specimen sequenced in a study of OX40 agonist ivuxolimab in advanced cancers. Sequenced by immunoSEQ multiplex PCR; TCRdb stores in-frame clones only, minus some. The sample has about 48,000 clones; around 90% are singletons. Sequences were derived from CD4+ or CD8+ T cells sorted from blood, sampled in a trial of the OX40 agonist ivuxolimab. The source of these receptors is an adult with an advanced solid tumor such as melanoma, head and neck, liver or kidney cancer.

The rearrangement joins TRBV27 to TRBJ1-6; 8 positions match TRBD1. The CDR3 totals 16 residues. V shed 4 bases and J 3 bases; nucleotides not matched to a gene: 5. Germline CDR1 reads MNHEY; CDR2 reads SMNVEV (reference sequence). CDR3 nucleotides: TGTGCCAGCAGTTCTCCCGGGACAGGCTATAATTCACCCCTCCACTTT. Translation: CASSSPGTGYNSPLHF.

This rearrangement joins TRBV4-2 to TRBJ2-1; possibly TRBD2 for D (7 bases). The CDR3 has 17 amino acids. The V gene lost 0 bases and the J gene lost 0 bases, with 12 bases spanning the gap. The germline V gene has CDR1 LGHNA and CDR2 YNFKEQ. CDR3 bases: TGTGCCAGCAGCCAAGAGCGGGGGCCCAGCTCCTACAATGAGCAGTTCTTC. Protein product: CASSQERGPSSYNEQFF.

The chain couples TRBV30 to TRBJ1-1; D not resolved. From germline, CDR1 is GTSNPN and CDR2 SVGIG (reference sequence). The CDR3 runs to 12 residues. Trimming left V 3 bases short and J 6 bases short, with 11 bases between. The CDR3 sequence: CAWSGIPPEAFF. The CDR3 DNA reads TGTGCCTGGAGCGGCATTCCGCCTGAAGCTTTCTTT.

The V gene is TRBV6-5, the J gene TRBJ2-1; either TRBD1 or TRBD2 may fit D (6 bases each). From germline, CDR1 is MNHEY and CDR2 SVGAGI. Trimming left V 8 bases short and J 4 bases short, with 18 bases between. The CDR3 is 15 residues long. The CDR3 region has the DNA TGTGCCAGCCAGGGTTCGGGGGCCCGGTACAATGAGCAGTTCTTC. Amino acid sequence: CASQGSGARYNEQFF.

The chain is built from TRBV2 and TRBJ1-5, with 7 bases that match TRBD1. The CDR3 totals 16 residues. The germline V gene has CDR1 SNHLY and CDR2 FYNNEI. With V trimmed by 4 bases and J by 6 bases, 12 bases remained unmatched. CDR3 loop: CASSVMVGGGTQPQHF. Written as DNA, the CDR3 is TGTGCCAGCAGTGTCATGGTAGGGGGCGGGACTCAGCCCCAGCATTTT.

The CDR3 region has the DNA TGTGCCAGTAGTACGACAGCGGCCCATTCCTACGAGCAGTACTTC. Translating gives CASSTTAAHSYEQYF. The chain uses TRBV19 and TRBJ2-7; TRBD1 or TRBD2 may be the D gene (5 bases each). This CDR3 spans 15 amino acids. The V gene lost 4 bases and the J gene lost 1 base, with 14 bases spanning the gap. Germline V lookup: CDR1 LNHDA, CDR2 SQIVND (reference sequence).

The CDR3 reads CASSDTTAGNTEAFF. DNA for the CDR3: TGTGCCAGCTCAGATACGACAGCCGGGAACACTGAAGCTTTCTTT. The rearrangement links TRBV18 to TRBJ1-1; tentatively, D is TRBD1 (5 bases). Trimming left V 5 bases short and J 1 base short, with 14 bases between. CDR3 length: 15 residues. Germline-derived CDR1 and CDR2 are KGHSH and LQKENI.

The rearrangement joins TRBV6-6 to TRBJ2-1, with D maybe TRBD2 (5 bases). The CDR3 totals 13 residues. Germline V gene data show CDR1 as MNHNY and CDR2 as SVGAGI (reference sequence). V shed 3 bases and J shed 8 bases, with 11 bases lying between them. CDR3 bases: TGTGCCAGCAGTTATCCCGGGATCGATGAGCAGTTCTTC. Residues: CASSYPGIDEQFF.

The chain is built from TRBV27 and TRBJ1-2, with D perhaps TRBD1 (5 bases). Trimming removed 2 bases at V and 3 bases at J, with 7 bases between. Germline V gives CDR1 MNHEY, CDR2 SMNVEV (reference sequence). The CDR3 is made up of 13 amino acids. Written as DNA, the CDR3 is TGTGCCAGCAGTTTAGCACAGGACTATGGCTACACCTTC. Protein: CASSLAQDYGYTF.

The CDR3 bases are TGTGCCAGCAGCCAAGAAGGGGACTACACTGAAGCTTTCTTT. It translates to CASSQEGDYTEAFF. V gene TRBV14 combines with J gene TRBJ1-1; D possibly corresponds to TRBD1 (5 bases). CDR1 and CDR2 (germline): SGHDN, FVKESK. Between the trimmed V and J ends, which lost 0 bases and 3 bases, there was a span of 8 bases. This CDR3 contains 14 residues.